The rows below give T cell receptor beta chains drawn from one sample of a study of blood T cell repertoires in COVID-19. Sequencing used immunoSEQ multiplex PCR; TCRdb keeps in-frame clones, though not all of them. The sample includes 260,000 or so clones, just over 85% seen only once; the top ten take roughly a sixth. Sequencing was done on a sample of PBMCs or T cells enriched from blood (not recorded which). These receptor sequences come from a man between 18 and 35 years old who had recovered from COVID-19. Both conserved end residues are part of each CDR3. A D gene is named only where the DNA matches it firmly. Rows give clone size only sometimes, using once, few, many, or a class for an expanded clone.

V	D	size	J	DNA	CDR3
TRBV12-3/TRBV12-4	-	-	TRBJ1-1	TGTGCCAGCGCAGGAGGGGAAGCTTTCTTT	CASAGGEAFF
TRBV4-1	TRBD2	-	TRBJ2-7	TGCGCCAGCAGCCTACAAGACGGGGTAGCGGGGGGAAAGTACGAGCAGTACTTC	CASSLQDGVAGGKYEQYF
TRBV28	-	-	TRBJ1-4	TGTGCCAGCAGTTCCGGTGGCCGGGTTCGTGAAAAACTGTTTTTT	CASSSGGRVREKLFF
TRBV9	TRBD2	-	TRBJ2-1	TGTGCCAGCAGCCCAACCGGGACTAGCTACAATGAGCAGTTCTTC	CASSPTGTSYNEQFF
TRBV6-1	TRBD2	-	TRBJ2-4	TGTGCCAGCAGTGAAACGGCTAGCGGGGGGGCCGGGTTTCAGTACTTC	CASSETASGGAGFQYF
TRBV13	TRBD1	-	TRBJ1-5	TGTGCCAGCAGCCAGGGACAGGGCAATCAGCCCCAGCATTTT	CASSQGQGNQPQHF
TRBV7-2	TRBD1	-	TRBJ2-1	TGTGCCAGCAGCTTAGTGTCAGGGGGCGGGAATGAGCAGTTCTTC	CASSLVSGGGNEQFF
TRBV7-9	TRBD1	-	TRBJ1-3	TGTGCCAGCAGCGTTGGGACAGAAAAGGGAAACACCATATATTTT	CASSVGTEKGNTIYF
TRBV10-3	TRBD2	-	TRBJ2-1	TGTGCCACCCGTCGACTAGCGGACTCCTACAATGAGCAGTTCTTC	CATRRLADSYNEQFF
TRBV18	-	-	TRBJ1-4	TGTGCCAGCTCCACGGGAGGGACTAATGAAAAACTGTTTTTT	CASSTGGTNEKLFF
TRBV30	TRBD1	-	TRBJ2-7	TGTGCCTGGTGCAGACAGGGGGCGGGCGAGCAGTACTTC	CAWCRQGAGEQYF
TRBV11-2	TRBD2	-	TRBJ2-3	TGTGCCAGCAGGGGGCTAGCGGAAAACACAGATACGCAGTATTTT	CASRGLAENTDTQYF
TRBV29-1	-	-	TRBJ2-3	TGCAGCGTTTCCTCTCTCACAGATACGCAGTATTTT	CSVSSLTDTQYF
TRBV5-1	-	-	TRBJ1-2	TGCGCCAGCAGGAGTGCGAGCATTGGCTATGGCTACACCTTC	CASRSASIGYGYTF
TRBV30	TRBD1	-	TRBJ1-1	TGTGCCTGGAGTGACGGACAGGGAGAAACTGAAGCTTTCTTT	CAWSDGQGETEAFF
TRBV5-1	TRBD1	-	TRBJ2-5	TGCGCCAGCAGCGCCCGGGACAGGGGGGGTGGAGAGACCCAGTACTTC	CASSARDRGGGETQYF
TRBV7-9	-	-	TRBJ1-1	TGTGCCAGCAGCGGCCCCCCCGGGACTTTGAACACTGAAGCTTTCTTT	CASSGPPGTLNTEAFF
TRBV4-1	TRBD2	-	TRBJ2-7	TGCGCCAGCAGCCAAGATGCTAGCGGGGGAACATACGAGCAGTACTTC	CASSQDASGGTYEQYF
TRBV6-5	TRBD2	-	TRBJ2-1	TGTGCCAGCAGTTACAACGAAGGACGACTAGCGCAGTTCTTC	CASSYNEGRLAQFF
TRBV10-3	-	-	TRBJ1-1	TGTGCCATCAGTCCCGGGCAGGGGACTGAAGCTTTCTTT	CAISPGQGTEAFF
TRBV19	-	-	TRBJ1-1	TGTGCCAGTCTCCAGGGTAATCTTGGAGCTTTCTTT	CASLQGNLGAFF
TRBV19	TRBD1	once	TRBJ1-6	TGTGCCAGTACCCCGACAGGGGCAGCCAATTCACCCCTCCACTTT	CASTPTGAANSPLHF